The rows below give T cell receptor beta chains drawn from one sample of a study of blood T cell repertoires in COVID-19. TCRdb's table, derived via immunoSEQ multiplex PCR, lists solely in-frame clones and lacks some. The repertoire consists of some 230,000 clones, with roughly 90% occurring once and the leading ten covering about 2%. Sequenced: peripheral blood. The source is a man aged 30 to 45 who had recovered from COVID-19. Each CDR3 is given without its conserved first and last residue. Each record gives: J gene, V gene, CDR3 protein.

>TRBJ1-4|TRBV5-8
ASSHAFGTTNEKLF
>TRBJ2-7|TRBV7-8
ASSPRAPLLSYEQY
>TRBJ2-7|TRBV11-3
ASSRMDNSYEQY
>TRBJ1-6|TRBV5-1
ASSPLAGAYNSPLH
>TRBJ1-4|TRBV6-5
ASKREGPWGEKLF
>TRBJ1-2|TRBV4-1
ASSQDAGGYT
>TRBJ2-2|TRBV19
ASSWGELAGELF
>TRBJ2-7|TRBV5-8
ASSSRQIYYEQY
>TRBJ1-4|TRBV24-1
ATSDYQAAGGEKLF
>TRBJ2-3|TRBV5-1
ASSFAGGRIDTQY
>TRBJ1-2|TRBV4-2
ASSQIGTGGRSYGYT
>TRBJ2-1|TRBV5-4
ASSPGYNEQF
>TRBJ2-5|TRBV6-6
ASSLEQEETQY
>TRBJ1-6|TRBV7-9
ASSLNGDSNSPLH
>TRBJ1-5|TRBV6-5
ASSATGGQEQPQH
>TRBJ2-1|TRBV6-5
ASAGEALHNEQF
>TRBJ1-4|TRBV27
ASSPLEGDEKLF
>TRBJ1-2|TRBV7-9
ASSPQTGKFFDGYT
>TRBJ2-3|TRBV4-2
ASSPGVSGVGWRSSTDTQY
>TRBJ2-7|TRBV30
AWSAGVYEQY
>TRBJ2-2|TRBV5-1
ASSLRGQNTGELF
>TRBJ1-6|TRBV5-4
ASSARDRELVSPLH
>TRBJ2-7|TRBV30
AFGGSGEFYEQY
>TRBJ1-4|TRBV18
ASSPWRDEKLF
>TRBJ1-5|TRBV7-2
ASSSGVNQPQH
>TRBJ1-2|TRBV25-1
ASSETGNRGDGYT
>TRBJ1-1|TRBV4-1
ASSPEAGFPNTEAF
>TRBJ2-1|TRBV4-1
ASSQETRTYNEQF
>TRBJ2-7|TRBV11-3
ASSSRTGSVYEQY
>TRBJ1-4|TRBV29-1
SVGSPFNEKLF
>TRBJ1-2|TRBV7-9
ASSLMVDRAAT
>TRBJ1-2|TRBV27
ASSLSGQGIESYGYT
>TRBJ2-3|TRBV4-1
ASSQEGGGPWDTQY
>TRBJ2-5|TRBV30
AWNPDRTPFQETQY
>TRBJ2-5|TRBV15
ATSRGDRGVETQY
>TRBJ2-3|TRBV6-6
ASSPWGTDPNGDTQY
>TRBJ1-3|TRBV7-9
ASSLPLGGFDTIY
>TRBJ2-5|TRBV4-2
ASSPGSGGNQETQY
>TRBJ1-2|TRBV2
ASSRDTLTYGYT
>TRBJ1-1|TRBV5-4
ASSRTGLVYGTEAF